Included here is one T cell receptor beta chain sequence, with context. The antigen is unknown. The sample comes from a study of T cell responses to AZD1222 COVID-19 vaccine. Study summary: Pooled in the analysis were second doses at about 4 or about 12 weeks. Points from the study as a whole: Targets within unmutated variant regions were reportedly found for nearly half of spike-specific TCRs. Clonal diversity was possibly underestimated; the donors were predominantly white British and more often female.

Clones were sequenced by immunoSEQ multiplex PCR, and TCRdb holds only the in-frame ones, with some missing. The sample yields 95,000 to 150,000 clones, 80% to 90% seen once. With 0 bases removed from V and 5 bases from J, the gap between germline ends came to 11 bases. The CDR3 length is 14 residues. CDR1 and CDR2 (germline): SGHTA, FQGTGA. This clonotype was sampled from an adult in good health. The chain uses TRBV7-3 and TRBJ2-7; D is unclear. This specimen was peripheral blood, taken on day 0 of AZD1222 vaccination. CDR3: CASSLTGLGDEQYF. The CDR3 DNA reads as TGTGCCAGCAGCTTAACGGGATTAGGAGACGAGCAGTACTTC. Using reference TRBV7-3 and TRBJ2-7 for the parts outside the CDR3, the full variable domain is GAGVSQTPSNKVTEKGKYVELRCDPISGHTALYWYRQSLGQGPEFLIYFQGTGAADDSGLPNDRFFAVRPEGSVSTLKIQRTERGDSAVYLCASSLTGLGDEQYFGPGTRLTVT.